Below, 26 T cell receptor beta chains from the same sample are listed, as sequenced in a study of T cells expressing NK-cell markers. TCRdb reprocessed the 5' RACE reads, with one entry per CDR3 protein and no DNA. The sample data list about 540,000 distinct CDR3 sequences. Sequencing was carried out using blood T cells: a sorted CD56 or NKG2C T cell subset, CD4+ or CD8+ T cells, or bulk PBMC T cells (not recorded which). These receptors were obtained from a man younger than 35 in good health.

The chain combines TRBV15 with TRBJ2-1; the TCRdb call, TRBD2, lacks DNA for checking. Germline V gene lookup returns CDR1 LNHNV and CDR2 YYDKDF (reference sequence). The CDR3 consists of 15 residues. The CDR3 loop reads CATTGGRAGYNEQFF. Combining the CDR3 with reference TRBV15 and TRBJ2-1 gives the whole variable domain DAMVIQNPRYQVTQFGKPVTLSCSQTLNHNVMYWYQQKSSQAPKLLFHYYDKDFNNEADTPDNFQSRRPNTSFCFLDIRSPGLGDTAMYLCATTGGRAGYNEQFFGPGTRLTVL.

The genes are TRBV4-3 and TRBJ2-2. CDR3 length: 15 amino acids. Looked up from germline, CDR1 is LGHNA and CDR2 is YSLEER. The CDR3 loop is CASSQGWENTGELFF.

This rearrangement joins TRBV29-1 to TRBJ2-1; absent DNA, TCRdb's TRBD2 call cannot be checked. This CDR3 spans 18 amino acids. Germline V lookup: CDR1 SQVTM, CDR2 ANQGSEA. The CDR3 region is CSVEGVVKPKLLDNEQFF.

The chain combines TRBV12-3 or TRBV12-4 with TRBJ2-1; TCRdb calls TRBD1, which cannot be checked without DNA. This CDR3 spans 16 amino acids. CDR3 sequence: CASSLAPGHGDDEQFF.

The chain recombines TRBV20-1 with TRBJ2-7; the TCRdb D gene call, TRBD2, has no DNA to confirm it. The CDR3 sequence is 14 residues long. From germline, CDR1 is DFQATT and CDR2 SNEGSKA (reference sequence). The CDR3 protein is CSAQGTSASYEQYF.

CDR3 protein: CASSLAEYTTQYF. V gene TRBV5-1 combines with J gene TRBJ2-3. This CDR3 spans 13 amino acids. CDR1 is SGHRS, CDR2 YFSETQ, per germline.

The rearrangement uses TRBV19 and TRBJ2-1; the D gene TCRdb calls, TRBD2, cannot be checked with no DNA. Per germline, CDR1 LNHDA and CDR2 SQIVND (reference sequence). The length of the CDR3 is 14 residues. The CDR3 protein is CASTPPAFDNEQFF.

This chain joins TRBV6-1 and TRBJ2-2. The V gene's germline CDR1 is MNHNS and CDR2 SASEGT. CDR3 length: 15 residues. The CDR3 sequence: CASSHTQRNPGELFF.

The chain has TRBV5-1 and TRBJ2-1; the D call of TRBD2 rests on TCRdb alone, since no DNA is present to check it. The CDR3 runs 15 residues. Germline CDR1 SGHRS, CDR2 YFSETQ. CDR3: CASSPEVAWYNEQFF.

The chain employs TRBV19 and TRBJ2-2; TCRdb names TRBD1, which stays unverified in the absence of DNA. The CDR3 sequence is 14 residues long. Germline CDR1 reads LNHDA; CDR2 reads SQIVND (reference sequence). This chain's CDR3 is CASSTRDIGGELFF.

The CDR3 spells CASSDHRDNGYTF. This rearrangement joins TRBV2 to TRBJ1-2; the D call of TRBD1 rests on TCRdb alone, since no DNA is present to check it. From germline, CDR1 is SNHLY and CDR2 FYNNEI. The CDR3 is 13 amino acids.

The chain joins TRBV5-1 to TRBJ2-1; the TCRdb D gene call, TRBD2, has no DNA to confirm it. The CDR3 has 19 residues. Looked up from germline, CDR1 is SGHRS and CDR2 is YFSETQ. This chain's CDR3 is CASSTPGLAGGSSYNEQFF.

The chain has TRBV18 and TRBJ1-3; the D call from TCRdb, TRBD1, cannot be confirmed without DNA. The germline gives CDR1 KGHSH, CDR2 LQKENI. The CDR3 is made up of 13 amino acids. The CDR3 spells CASSQTDGNTIYF.

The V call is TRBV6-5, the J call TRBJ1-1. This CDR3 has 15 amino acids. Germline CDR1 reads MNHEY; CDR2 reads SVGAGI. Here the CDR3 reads CASRADRTNTAEAFF.

The CDR3 is CSARGTSGRDLEQFF. This chain uses TRBV20-1 with TRBJ2-1; TCRdb returns TRBD2, unconfirmable since there is no DNA. This CDR3 spans 15 amino acids. CDR1 and CDR2 from the germline V gene are DFQATT and SNEGSKA (reference sequence).

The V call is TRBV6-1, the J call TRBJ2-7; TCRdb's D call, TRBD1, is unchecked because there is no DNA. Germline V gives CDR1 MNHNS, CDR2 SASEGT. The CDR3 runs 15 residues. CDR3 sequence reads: CASRSRQGDTYEQYF.

The chain's CDR3 is CASSPGTSGRVETQYF. The gene calls are TRBV12-3 or TRBV12-4 and TRBJ2-5; TCRdb selects TRBD2, and the lack of DNA leaves this call unchecked. The CDR3 is 16 residues long.

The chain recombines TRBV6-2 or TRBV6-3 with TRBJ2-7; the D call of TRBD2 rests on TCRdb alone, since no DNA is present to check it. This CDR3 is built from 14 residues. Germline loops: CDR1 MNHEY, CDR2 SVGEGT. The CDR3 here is CASSLGTSGYEQYF.

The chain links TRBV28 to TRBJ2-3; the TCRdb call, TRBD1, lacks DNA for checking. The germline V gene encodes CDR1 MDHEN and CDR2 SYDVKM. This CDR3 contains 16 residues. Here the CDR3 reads CASSPIGTQNTDTQYF. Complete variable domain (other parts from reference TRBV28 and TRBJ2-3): DVKVTQSSRYLVKRTGEKVFLECVQDMDHENMFWYRQDPGLGLRLIYFSYDVKMKEKGDIPEGYSVSREKKERFSLILESASTNQTSMYLCASSPIGTQNTDTQYFGPGTRLTVL.

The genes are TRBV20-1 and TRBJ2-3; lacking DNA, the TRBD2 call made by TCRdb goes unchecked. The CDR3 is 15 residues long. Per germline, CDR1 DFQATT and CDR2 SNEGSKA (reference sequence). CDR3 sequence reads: CSANSRGLSTDTQYF.

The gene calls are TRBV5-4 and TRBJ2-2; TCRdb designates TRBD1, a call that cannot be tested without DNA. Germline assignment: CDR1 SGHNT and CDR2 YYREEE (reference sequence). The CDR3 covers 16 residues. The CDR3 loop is CASSPAHLANTGELFF.

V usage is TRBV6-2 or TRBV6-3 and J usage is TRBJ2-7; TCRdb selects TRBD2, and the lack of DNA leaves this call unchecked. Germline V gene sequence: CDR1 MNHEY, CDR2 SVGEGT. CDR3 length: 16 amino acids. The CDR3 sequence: CASSYIAGGLLYEQYF.

This chain's CDR3 is CASSVATSGANTGELFF. The V call is TRBV9, the J call TRBJ2-2; TCRdb's D call, TRBD2, is unchecked because there is no DNA. The CDR3 contains 17 residues. Germline CDR1 and CDR2: SGDLS and YYNGEE.

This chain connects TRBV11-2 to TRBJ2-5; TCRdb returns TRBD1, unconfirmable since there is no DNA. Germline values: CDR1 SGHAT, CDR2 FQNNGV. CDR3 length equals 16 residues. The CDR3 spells CASSPLVGQGTETQYF.

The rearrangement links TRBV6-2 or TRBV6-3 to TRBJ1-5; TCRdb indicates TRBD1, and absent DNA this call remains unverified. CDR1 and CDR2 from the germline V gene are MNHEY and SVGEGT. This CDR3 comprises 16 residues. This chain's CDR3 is CASSNRDRGLNQPQHF.

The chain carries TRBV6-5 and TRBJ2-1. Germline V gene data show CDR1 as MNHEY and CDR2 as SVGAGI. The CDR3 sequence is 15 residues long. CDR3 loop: CASSYSLGSYNEQFF.